Listed below are T cell receptor beta chains from one sample, sequenced in a study of beta chain features in type 1 diabetes. Assay used: immunoSEQ multiplex PCR; TCRdb lists only in-frame clones, some missing. The repertoire holds around 180,000 clones, 7.5% to 8.5% seen once, with roughly 0.46% in the top ten. Specimen: central memory CD4+ T cells from blood. These receptors were collected from a man younger than 35 with type 1 diabetes. Each CDR3 is given with its conserved first and last residue. The D gene is left open where the match is weak. Size is omitted from some rows. Given values are once, few, many or a class for expanded clones.

J gene | D gene | V gene | clone size | CDR3 DNA | CDR3 protein
TRBJ2-5 | TRBD1 | TRBV28 | many | TGTGCCAGCAGTCCCGGACAGGGCCTTCAGGAGACCCAGTACTTC | CASSPGQGLQETQYF
TRBJ2-5 | - | TRBV7-9 | - | TGTGCCAGCAGCTTATTCTTCGCGGGGGCTCAAGAGACCCAGTACTTC | CASSLFFAGAQETQYF
TRBJ1-5 | - | TRBV15 | - | TGTGCCACCAGCAGAGTGGGGGGACCCCAGCATTTT | CATSRVGGPQHF
TRBJ2-3 | TRBD1 | TRBV6-6 | - | TGTGCCAGCAGCGGACAGGGAACAGATACGCAGTATTTT | CASSGQGTDTQYF
TRBJ1-5 | - | TRBV28 | - | TGTGCCAGCAGTTTGAGTACAGCCTGGCAGCCCCAGCATTTT | CASSLSTAWQPQHF
TRBJ2-3 | TRBD1 | TRBV30 | few | TGTGCCTGGAGTGATGCCGGGACAGGGCCCACAGATACGCAGTATTTT | CAWSDAGTGPTDTQYF
TRBJ2-1 | - | TRBV10-3 | - | TGTGCCATCAGTGAACCCGACTTGGGGCAGCAGTTCTTC | CAISEPDLGQQFF
TRBJ1-2 | - | TRBV7-2 | many | TGTGCCAGCAGCTTAGGGCAGGGCTACGGCTACACCTTC | CASSLGQGYGYTF
TRBJ2-3 | TRBD2 | TRBV10-3 | few | TGTGCCATCAGTTCTCAGACTAGCGGGGGAACAGATACGCAGTATTTT | CAISSQTSGGTDTQYF
TRBJ2-7 | - | TRBV7-9 | few | TGTGCCAGCAGCTCCGGAGCTAGCTACGAGCAGTACTTC | CASSSGASYEQYF
TRBJ1-1 | TRBD1 | TRBV5-4 | - | TGTGCCAGCAGCCGTGGGGGGACAGCGAACACTGAAGCTTTCTTT | CASSRGGTANTEAFF
TRBJ2-4 | TRBD2 | TRBV2 | - | TGTGCCAGCAGCGAGGGACTAGCGTCCAGCATTCAGTACTTC | CASSEGLASSIQYF
TRBJ2-7 | TRBD1 | TRBV27 | few | TGTGCCAGCAGTAAGAACGGGGCCGGCAGGACAGGGCACGAGCAGTACTTC | CASSKNGAGRTGHEQYF
TRBJ1-1 | TRBD1 | TRBV19 | few | TGTGCCAGTAGTGAGGACAGGGAGGTTGGCACTGAAGCTTTCTTT | CASSEDREVGTEAFF
TRBJ2-1 | TRBD2 | TRBV2 | - | TGTGCCAGCAGGGAGGGACTAGCGGGCGACAATGAGCAGTTCTTC | CASREGLAGDNEQFF
TRBJ2-7 | - | TRBV18 | - | TGTGCCAGCTCGGCGGGGAGCGTTTCAATTTACGAGCAGTACTTC | CASSAGSVSIYEQYF
TRBJ2-1 | TRBD1 | TRBV7-2 | - | TGTGCCAGCAGCCCCAGACAGGGGGCTGATGAGCAGTTCTTC | CASSPRQGADEQFF